The present entry profiles one TCR beta chain with its context. Its antigen remains unidentified. The sample comes from a study of siplizumab effects on memory and regulatory T cells. Points from the study as a whole: The Treg-derived share of mappable alloreactive CD4+ clones averaged roughly 69% with siplizumab and over 25% in controls. Greater diversity than memory cells seemed evident in naive T cells, which also appeared to be major alloresponse contributors.

Trimming removed 7 bases from V and 1 base from J, with 16 bases in between. Germline assignment: CDR1 SQVTM and CDR2 ANQGSEA. The CDR3 runs to 14 residues. The data were produced by immunoSEQ multiplex PCR, yet TCRdb's version contains in-frame clones alone and is incomplete. The profile shows 75,000 to 100,000 clones, around 94% of them singletons. The chain links TRBV29-1 to TRBJ2-5; the D gene is possibly TRBD1 (5 bases). The sequencing input was non-Treg CD4+ T cells sorted from blood. The clonotype comes from a human donor in good health. CDR3 sequence (DNA): TGCAGCGCCCGAGGCAGGGCAGTCCAAGAGACCCAGTACTTC. Translating gives CSARGRAVQETQYF.